This T cell receptor beta chain was retrieved from a study of CD8+CD57+ T cells in acquired aplastic anemia. Study overall: The DNA of sorted CD4+ and CD8+ cells averaged 3.2 ug.

CD8+CD57+ cell expansion, shown by flow cytometry, had occurred in the patients selected for sequencing. Both TCR beta VDJ combination and CDR3 sequence profiling were carried out. Genomic DNA was the template for this profiling. TCRdb fed the reads into MiXCR, producing one record per CDR3 protein. In the table there are around 430,000 distinct CDR3 sequences, 25% to 40% of which are singletons. The CDR3 length is 13 residues. Trimming left V 5 bases short and J 7 bases short, with 14 bases between. Germline-derived CDR1 and CDR2 are LNHDA and SQIVND (reference sequence). The chain is built from TRBV19 and TRBJ1-2; D is uncertain. This clonotype was sampled from a human donor with aplastic anemia. The sequenced sample consisted of sorted CD4+, CD8+, or CD8+CD57+ T cells (not recorded which) from PBMCs. The CDR3 nucleotides are TGTGCCAGTAGTGGCTCGGTTGCGGGTGGCTACACCTTC. Protein product: CASSGSVAGGYTF.